This TCR beta chain appears in the sequencing data of a study of CD4+ T cells in melanoma. Study-level findings and limits: Diverse differentiation states were reported for melanoma neoantigen-specific CD4+ T cells. A reported correlation linked neoantigen-specific CD4+ T cells to CD8+, macrophage and B cell function.

J was trimmed by 5 bases and V by 5 bases; bases with no gene match: 4. The CDR3 spans 13 residues. Germline V lookup: CDR1 LNHDA, CDR2 SQIVND (reference sequence). Sequenced by immunoSEQ multiplex PCR; TCRdb stores in-frame clones only, minus some. The repertoire holds some 110,000 clones, with approximately 90% as singletons. Remarks on this clone: Its matching antigen is unknown.

J is TRBJ2-7 and V is TRBV19; 9 positions agree with TRBD2. The sample consisted of peripheral blood. The TCR originated in a human donor with melanoma. The CDR3 DNA follows: TGTGCCAGTAGTGCAGCGGGAGGCAACGAGCAGTACTTC. This translates into CASSAAGGNEQYF.